One and the same sample provided the 10 T cell receptor beta chains below, sequenced in a study of T-cell memory formation after mild COVID-19. TCRdb recomputed calls from the 5' RACE reads with MiXCR, one row per CDR3 protein. The sample contains roughly 500,000 distinct CDR3 sequences, just over 20% of which appear only once. Sequenced: PBMCs or a T cell subset sorted from them (not recorded which). The receptors stem from an adult woman who had mild COVID-19 (a few samples of this study predate the infection). Cell type and time point are not known.

The table lists this clonotype with a few counts. The chain joins TRBV4-3 to TRBJ2-2; 7 bases are shared with TRBD2. The germline V gene has CDR1 LGHNA and CDR2 YSLEER. J lost 7 bases, V lost 1 base, and 6 bases had no gene match. The length of the CDR3 is 15 residues. Here the CDR3 reads CASSQGGLLGGELFF. The CDR3, as DNA: TGCGCCAGCAGCCAAGGGGGACTATTGGGCGGGGAGCTGTTTTTT.

The gene calls are TRBV2 and TRBJ2-3; D possibly matches TRBD1 or TRBD2 (5 bases each). Trimming stripped 0 bases from V and 4 bases from J, with 11 bases between. This CDR3 spans 15 amino acids. Germline values: CDR1 SNHLY, CDR2 FYNNEI. CDR3 nucleotides: TGTGCCAGCAGTGAAGCGCCGGGGCGCGCAGATACGCAGTATTTT. Its translation: CASSEAPGRADTQYF.

V and J are TRBV7-2 and TRBJ2-1; unclear D gene. Deletions cut 6 bases from V and 8 bases from J, with 11 bases between. From germline, CDR1 is SGHTA and CDR2 FQGNSA. The CDR3 is made up of 12 amino acids. CDR3 loop: CASSHGYHEQFF. The CDR3 nucleotides are TGTGCCAGCAGTCACGGGTACCATGAGCAGTTCTTC.

The chain employs TRBV5-1 and TRBJ2-5; D is unclear. CDR3 length: 13 residues. V gave up 0 bases and J gave up 10 bases, with 13 bases separating them. Germline V gene lookup returns CDR1 SGHRS and CDR2 YFSETQ. The CDR3 DNA sequence: TGCGCCAGCAGCTTGGGGGATCTACCGGGCCAGTACTTC. Its translation: CASSLGDLPGQYF. Supplemented by reference TRBV5-1 and TRBJ2-5, the full variable domain reads KAGVTQTPRYLIKTRGQQVTLSCSPISGHRSVSWYQQTPGQGLQFLFEYFSETQRNKGNFPGRFSGRQFSNSRSEMNVSTLELGDSALYLCASSLGDLPGQYFGPGTRLLVL.

This rearrangement joins TRBV20-1 to TRBJ2-7, with 13 positions matching TRBD2. Germline V gene sequence: CDR1 DFQATT, CDR2 SNEGSKA (reference sequence). The CDR3 is made up of 15 amino acids. V was clipped by 0 bases and J by 5 bases; unmatched bases: 4. The DNA for the CDR3 is TGCAGTGCTAGAGACCGGACTAGCGGGAGTCACGAGCAGTACTTC. Its translation: CSARDRTSGSHEQYF.

CDR3 sequence (DNA): TGTGCCAGCAGCGTGCAGGGCGTGGGTTACGAGCAGTACTTC. Protein sequence: CASSVQGVGYEQYF. This rearrangement joins TRBV9 to TRBJ2-7, with D maybe TRBD1 (5 bases). The V gene's germline CDR1 is SGDLS and CDR2 YYNGEE. This CDR3 region has 14 residues. Trimming cost V 2 bases and J 4 bases, with 13 bases left between them.

This clonotype was seen only a few times. The V and J genes are TRBV29-1 and TRBJ2-1; no clear D gene. V gave up 7 bases and J gave up 0 bases, with 4 bases separating them. The CDR3 length is 11 residues. CDR1 is SQVTM and CDR2 is ANQGSEA in the germline V gene. The chain's CDR3 is CSGSSYNEQFF. The CDR3 region has the DNA TGCAGCGGGAGCTCCTACAATGAGCAGTTCTTC.

The chain combines TRBV24-1 with TRBJ2-1; D call uncertain. Germline lookup yields CDR1 KGHDR and CDR2 SFDVKD. Deletions cut 4 bases from V and 5 bases from J, with 14 bases between. This CDR3 is 15 amino acids long. This chain's CDR3 is CATSESPSLDNEQFF. DNA of the CDR3: TGTGCCACCAGTGAATCCCCATCACTGGACAATGAGCAGTTCTTC.

This chain links TRBV6-6 with TRBJ2-5; TRBD2 matches 9 bases. The J segment lost 5 bases and the V segment lost 6 bases, leaving 13 bases of the junction unmatched. The CDR3 totals 16 residues. CDR1 is MNHNY and CDR2 is SVGAGI in the germline V gene (reference sequence). This chain's CDR3 is CASSRLLAGEYETQYF. The CDR3 region has the DNA TGTGCCAGCAGCCGATTGTTAGCGGGGGAGTATGAGACCCAGTACTTC.

The V and J genes are TRBV9 and TRBJ2-1, with TRBD2 matching 9 bases. Germline V lookup: CDR1 SGDLS, CDR2 YYNGEE. J lost 8 bases, V lost 0 bases, and 12 bases had no gene match. The CDR3 is 17 residues long. The CDR3 region has the DNA TGTGCCAGCAGCGTAGGCGGGCTAGCGGGGAGGTGGGATGAGCAGTTCTTC. It codes for CASSVGGLAGRWDEQFF.